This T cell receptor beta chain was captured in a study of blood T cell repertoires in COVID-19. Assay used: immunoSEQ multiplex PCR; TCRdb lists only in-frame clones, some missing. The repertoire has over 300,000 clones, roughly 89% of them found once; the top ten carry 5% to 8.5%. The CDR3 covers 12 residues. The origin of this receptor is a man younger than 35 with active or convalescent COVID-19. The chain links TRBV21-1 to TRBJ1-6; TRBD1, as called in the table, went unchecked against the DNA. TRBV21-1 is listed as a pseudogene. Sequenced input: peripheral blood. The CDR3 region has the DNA TGTGCCAGCAAGGGGCTCGGTTCACCCCTCCACTTT. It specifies CASKGLGSPLHF.